One sample yielded the 27 T cell receptor beta chains listed below, sequenced in a study of human T cells and chemical hapten exposure. A single record per CDR3 protein comes from TCRdb applying MiXCR to the RACE reads. The table lists about 340,000 distinct CDR3 sequences, under 9% of them singletons. Indicated time point: patch test 1, 2 weeks after DPC sensitization. Treatment reported: therapeutic diphenylcyclopropenone sensitization with weekly scalp DPC. Sequencing used whole blood, obtained in connection with sensitization to the hapten diphenylcyclopropenone (DPC). All receptors come from a woman younger than 30 with alopecia areata. Some clones in this sample may be carry-over from other donors' samples.

The rearrangement links TRBV29-1 to TRBJ2-7; 8 bases align to TRBD2. Germline CDR1 reads SQVTM; CDR2 reads ANQGSEA. The CDR3 extends over 13 amino acids. The V segment lost 6 bases and the J segment 3 bases; nucleotides outside the gene matches: 7. CDR3: CSVHSGGGYEQYF. The DNA of the CDR3 is TGCAGCGTCCACAGCGGGGGAGGCTACGAGCAGTACTTC.

CDR3 nucleotide sequence: TGTGCCAGCAGTTTAGTGATGGCCGGTGACTCTGGAAACACCATATATTTT. Protein: CASSLVMAGDSGNTIYF. The chain links TRBV28 to TRBJ1-3; unclear D gene. This CDR3 comprises 17 residues. The V gene lost 2 bases and the J gene lost 0 bases, with 14 bases spanning the gap. CDR1 and CDR2 (germline): MDHEN, SYDVKM.

This clonotype showed up just a few times. The chain recombines TRBV25-1 with TRBJ1-1; no firm D call. Germline CDR1 reads MGHDK; CDR2 reads SYGVNS. The CDR3 runs 14 residues. Trimming pared 4 bases from V and 1 base from J, leaving 10 bases between. CDR3 sequence reads: CASSGRERNTEAFF. The CDR3 DNA sequence: TGTGCCAGCAGTGGAAGAGAGAGGAACACTGAAGCTTTCTTT. The whole variable domain, filled in from reference TRBV25-1 and TRBJ1-1, reads EADIYQTPRYLVIGTGKKITLECSQTMGHDKMYWYQQDPGMELHLIHYSYGVNSTEKGDLSSESTVSRIRTEHFPLTLESARPSHTSQYLCASSGRERNTEAFFGQGTRLTVV.

This clonotype has at least ten counts. This chain joins TRBV9 and TRBJ1-1; possible D gene TRBD1, 6 bases. Germline loops: CDR1 SGDLS, CDR2 YYNGEE. There are 14 residues in the CDR3. V was cut by 0 bases and J by 5 bases, with 11 bases left in between. This CDR3 is CASSVGNRATEAFF. In DNA, the CDR3 is TGTGCCAGCAGCGTAGGAAACAGGGCTACTGAAGCTTTCTTT.

This clonotype was counted between two and nine times. The chain combines TRBV24-1 with TRBJ2-5; D may be TRBD1 (5 bases). V gave up 7 bases and J gave up 5 bases, with 13 bases separating them. From germline, CDR1 is KGHDR and CDR2 SFDVKD. The CDR3 sequence is 13 residues long. The CDR3 region is CATSDGHGETQYF. The CDR3 nucleotides are TGTGCCACCAGCGACGGACACGGGGAGACCCAGTACTTC.

In regard to this clonotype: A much larger clonotype is one base distant, so this may be a read error. The final CDR3 position lacks the conserved phenylalanine or tryptophan, pointing to a likely read error. The rearrangement uses TRBV29-1 and TRBJ1-1; D is perhaps TRBD1 (6 bases). CDR1 and CDR2 (germline): SQVTM, ANQGSEA. The V gene lost 8 bases and the J gene lost 2 bases, with 12 bases spanning the gap. The CDR3 consists of 12 residues. The CDR3 here is CSSGTLNTEAFL. Written as DNA, the CDR3 is TGCAGCTCCGGGACACTTAACACTGAAGCTTTCCTT.

This clonotype was counted at least ten times. The V and J genes are TRBV12-3 or TRBV12-4 and TRBJ2-7; TRBD1 matches 9 bases. CDR3 length: 13 residues. V lost 7 bases and J lost 3; bases outside the gene matches: 4. The CDR3 bases are TGTGCCAGCAAGGGACAGGGATTCTACGAGCAGTACTTC. Its protein product is CASKGQGFYEQYF.

This clonotype showed up many times. The chain is built from TRBV29-1 and TRBJ1-1, with D hard to call. Trimming removed 3 bases from V and 3 bases from J, with 17 bases in between. The CDR3 length is 15 residues. Germline V gene data show CDR1 as SQVTM and CDR2 as ANQGSEA. DNA of the CDR3: TGCAGCGTTGAGAGTTTGGAGGAGGCGTACACTGAAGCTTTCTTT. This gives the protein CSVESLEEAYTEAFF.

This clonotype was observed a few times. The chain links TRBV5-1 to TRBJ1-2, with D maybe TRBD1 (5 bases). Per germline, CDR1 SGHRS and CDR2 YFSETQ. V was cut by 0 bases and J by 5 bases, with 17 bases left in between. This CDR3 contains 16 residues. CDR3 in amino acids: CASSLESGHLSYGYTF. The CDR3, as DNA: TGCGCCAGCAGCTTGGAAAGCGGACATTTAAGTTATGGCTACACCTTC.

This clonotype was detected a few times. The rearrangement links TRBV12-3 or TRBV12-4 to TRBJ2-6, with D unclear. V was clipped by 4 bases and J by 2 bases, with 6 bases between them. This CDR3 has 14 residues. The CDR3 bases are TGTGCCAGCAGTTATAACGCTGGGGCCAACGTCCTGACTTTC. Protein sequence: CASSYNAGANVLTF.

As to this clonotype: The CDR3 does not end in the conserved phenylalanine or tryptophan, so this is likely a read error. The chain carries TRBV12-3 or TRBV12-4 and TRBJ2-7, with TRBD1 matching over 7 bases. The CDR3 totals 13 residues. The ends lost 5 bases at V and 2 bases at J; junction bases unmatched: 3. CDR3 nucleotide sequence: TGTGCCAGCAGTCTTGACAGGGCCTACGAGCAGTACTAC. Translated, it gives CASSLDRAYEQYY.

This clonotype was seen a handful of times. J is TRBJ1-2 and V is TRBV6-5; 9 bases line up with TRBD1. Germline CDR1 is MNHEY and CDR2 is SVGAGI. V was pared by 5 bases and J by 8 bases, with 9 bases of the junction left unmatched. This CDR3 is built from 14 residues. The CDR3 region is CASSEVQGATGYTF. The CDR3 DNA sequence: TGTGCCAGCAGTGAGGTACAGGGGGCGACGGGCTACACCTTC.

This clonotype came up a few times. The CDR3 spells CASSLIVNEQFF. CDR3 DNA sequence: TGTGCCAGCAGCCTTATAGTTAATGAGCAGTTCTTC. The chain has TRBV7-2 and TRBJ2-1; D remains unclear. Per germline, CDR1 SGHTA and CDR2 FQGNSA. V lost 5 bases, J lost 7 bases, and 9 bases lay in between. The CDR3 length is 12 residues.

The J gene is TRBJ1-1, the V gene TRBV9, with D perhaps matching TRBD1 (5 bases). V lost 3 bases, J lost 12 bases, and 18 bases lay in between. The CDR3 runs to 13 residues. Germline CDR1 SGDLS, CDR2 YYNGEE. CDR3 sequence reads: CASSAGDRVGPFF. For the CDR3, the DNA is TGTGCCAGCAGCGCGGGGGACCGGGTCGGTCCTTTCTTT.

This clonotype was picked up many times. The chain couples TRBV6-4 to TRBJ2-3; 13 bases line up with TRBD2. CDR1 and CDR2 from the germline V gene are MRHNA and SNTAGT. After removal of 4 bases from V and 5 bases from J, the junction contained 3 bases not matched to a gene. CDR3 length: 15 residues. The CDR3 nucleotides are TGTGCCAGCAGTGGGACTAGCGGGGGAGGAGATACGCAGTATTTT. Amino acid sequence: CASSGTSGGGDTQYF.

This chain links TRBV20-1 with TRBJ2-3; 10 nucleotides align to TRBD1. V dropped 5 bases and J dropped 4; count of bases not matched to a gene: 18. The germline CDR1 and CDR2 sequences are DFQATT and SNEGSKA (reference sequence). CDR3 size: 18 residues. The CDR3 nucleotides are TGCAGTGCTGTTAGTCCCGGGACAGGGGCAAGGTTCTCAGATACGCAGTATTTT. This encodes CSAVSPGTGARFSDTQYF.

This clonotype was counted a few times. This chain connects TRBV4-1 to TRBJ2-3; D is unresolved. The germline gives CDR1 MGHRA, CDR2 YSYEKL. V shed 0 bases and J shed 0 bases, with 10 bases lying between them. The CDR3 has 16 amino acids. As DNA, the CDR3 is TGCGCCAGCAGCCAAGAAACGGTCCCCAGCACAGATACGCAGTATTTT. It is translated as CASSQETVPSTDTQYF.

The chain links TRBV12-3 or TRBV12-4 to TRBJ1-5; maybe TRBD1 (6 bases). This CDR3 spans 14 amino acids. Trimming pared 6 bases from V and 5 bases from J, leaving 14 bases between. The CDR3: CASSPGGGYQPQHF. CDR3 DNA: TGTGCCAGCAGCCCCGGAGGGGGTTATCAGCCCCAGCATTTT.

There are a few counts of this clonotype. This chain links TRBV29-1 with TRBJ2-7; D is ambiguous. The CDR3 totals 13 residues. Germline CDR1 reads SQVTM; CDR2 reads ANQGSEA. Trimming left V 3 bases short and J 2 bases short, with 11 bases between. CDR3 sequence reads: CSVDPGNPYEQYF. The CDR3 DNA follows: TGCAGCGTTGACCCAGGTAACCCCTACGAGCAGTACTTC.

This clonotype has more than one count but fewer than ten. The rearrangement uses TRBV27 and TRBJ1-1; no reliable D call. There are 16 residues in the CDR3. V was shortened by 0 bases and J by 5 bases, with 16 bases between the two germline ends. Germline V lookup: CDR1 MNHEY, CDR2 SMNVEV (reference sequence). The CDR3 sequence is CASSLSKAGRGTEAFF. CDR3 DNA: TGTGCCAGCAGTTTATCGAAGGCGGGGAGAGGGACTGAAGCTTTCTTT.

This clonotype was seen more than once but under ten times. V is TRBV15 and J is TRBJ1-1; unclear D gene. In germline, CDR1 is LNHNV, CDR2 YYDKDF (reference sequence). Trimming removed 0 bases from V and 2 bases from J, with 13 bases in between. This CDR3 contains 16 residues. CDR3 coding DNA: TGTGCCACCAGCAGAGATGAAACGGCGGGTAACACTGAAGCTTTCTTT. It is translated as CATSRDETAGNTEAFF. The whole variable domain, remainder taken from reference TRBV15 and TRBJ1-1, is DAMVIQNPRYQVTQFGKPVTLSCSQTLNHNVMYWYQQKSSQAPKLLFHYYDKDFNNEADTPDNFQSRRPNTSFCFLDIRSPGLGDTAMYLCATSRDETAGNTEAFFGQGTRLTVV.

At least ten counts were recorded for this clonotype. The chain combines TRBV6-6 with TRBJ1-6; D gene ambiguous. The CDR3 spans 14 residues. V shed 7 bases and J shed 8 bases, with 15 bases lying between them. Per germline, CDR1 MNHNY and CDR2 SVGAGI (reference sequence). CDR3 DNA: TGTGCCAGCAACGAGCGGGGTCAAGATTCACCCCTCCACTTT. It encodes CASNERGQDSPLHF.

This sequence joins TRBV6-5 and TRBJ1-5; no reliable D call. Germline V lookup: CDR1 MNHEY, CDR2 SVGAGI. This CDR3 contains 18 residues. V was pared by 4 bases and J by 3 bases, with 22 bases between. The CDR3 region is CASSSLTGLGRLNQPQHF. The DNA of the CDR3 is TGTGCCAGCAGTTCGCTCACCGGATTAGGACGGCTCAATCAGCCCCAGCATTTT.

This clonotype was seen a few times. The chain recombines TRBV6-2 or TRBV6-3 with TRBJ2-3; D is unresolved. V was trimmed by 2 bases and J by 0 bases, leaving 9 bases between them. Germline V lookup: CDR1 MNHEY, CDR2 SVGEGT. The CDR3 has 15 residues. The CDR3 DNA reads as TGTGCCAGCAGTTACGCGTCAGATAGCACAGATACGCAGTATTTT. Amino acid sequence: CASSYASDSTDTQYF.

The sample holds one count of this clonotype. The V call is TRBV28, the J call TRBJ2-3; possible D gene TRBD1, 5 bases. Germline CDR1 is MDHEN and CDR2 is SYDVKM. The CDR3 is 16 residues long. Between the trimmed V and J ends, which lost 8 bases and 0 bases, there was a span of 18 bases. Here the CDR3 DNA reads TGTGCCAGCCCCCCGGTGGACACCCCTAGCACAGATACGCAGTATTTT. Its translation: CASPPVDTPSTDTQYF.

This clonotype turned up a few times. This chain links TRBV7-8 with TRBJ1-2, with 10 bases aligning to TRBD1. The germline V gene encodes CDR1 SGHVS and CDR2 FQNEAQ. V dropped 1 base and J dropped 4; count of bases not matched to a gene: 6. This CDR3 is 16 amino acids long. CDR3 loop: CASSLGDRGPFYGYTF. The CDR3 coding sequence is TGTGCCAGCAGCTTAGGGGACAGGGGTCCCTTCTATGGCTACACCTTC.

This clonotype was observed a handful of times. V usage is TRBV20-1 and J usage is TRBJ1-1; the D is unclear. There are 14 residues in the CDR3. Germline CDR1 and CDR2: DFQATT and SNEGSKA (reference sequence). With 1 base removed from V and 3 bases from J, the gap between germline ends came to 12 bases. The CDR3 coding sequence is TGCAGTGCTAGAGGCGGGTATGGGGACACTGAAGCTTTCTTT. Translated: CSARGGYGDTEAFF.